This TCR beta chain was identified during a study of response to subunit inactivated influenza vaccine. TCRdb called the RT-PCR reads again in MiXCR, with one record for every CDR3 protein. The sample shows more than 550,000 distinct CDR3 sequences, about 11% of them seen only once. Ten or more counts support this clonotype. The germline V and J ends were trimmed by 4 bases and 4 bases, with 12 bases remaining between them. Germline V gives CDR1 LGHNA, CDR2 YNFKEQ. The CDR3 runs to 14 residues. Separately, the same data were catalogued under a study of T cells expressing NK-cell markers. That work states: The authors made TCR beta cDNA libraries by 5'RACE template switching. This switching added a universal primer site and UMIs. Sequencing of TCR beta repertoires drew on sorted CD3+CD56+NKG2C+, CD3+CD56+NKG2C- and CD3+CD56-NKG2C+ T cells.

The source was PBMCs from blood, collected on the day of vaccination. The rearrangement joins TRBV4-2 to TRBJ2-3; a possible D gene is TRBD2 (6 bases). The sequence was collected from a man aged 50-59 years who received an inactivated influenza vaccine. The DNA of the CDR3 is TGTGCCAGCAGCCGGACTTCGGGGGCAGATACGCAGTATTTT. It specifies CASSRTSGADTQYF.